The rows below give T cell receptor beta chains drawn from one sample of a study of regulatory T cells in long-lasting Graves disease. TCRdb itself ran the multiplex PCR reads through MiXCR, one entry per CDR3 protein. The sample has approximately 400,000 distinct CDR3 sequences; roughly a quarter are singletons. The sample here was peripheral blood mononuclear cells (PBMCs), taken when the disease was refractory, from a patient treated with antithyroid drugs. These receptors were obtained from a female donor with Graves disease. The CDR3 runs from the conserved cysteine through the conserved F or W. The D gene is left open where the match is weak. The listing skips clone size in some rows; elsewhere it reads once, few, many or a size class.

v_gene: TRBV12-3/TRBV12-4
j_gene: TRBJ2-7
abundance: .
d_gene: .
CDR3nt: TGTGCCAGCAGTTTGTGGGGGAACGAGCAGTACTTC
CDR3aa: CASSLWGNEQYF

v_gene: TRBV19
j_gene: TRBJ1-5
abundance: few
d_gene: .
CDR3nt: TGTGCCAGTAGTATAGAATCGACAGGCTTGCAGCCCCAGCATTTT
CDR3aa: CASSIESTGLQPQHF

v_gene: TRBV7-3
j_gene: TRBJ2-4
abundance: few
d_gene: .
CDR3nt: TGTGCCAGCCTCCGGACAGTCAAAAACATTCAGTACTTC
CDR3aa: CASLRTVKNIQYF

v_gene: TRBV15
j_gene: TRBJ1-2
abundance: many
d_gene: .
CDR3nt: TGTGCCACCAGCAGAGATTCCGGGGGCGTTAACTATGGCTACACCTTC
CDR3aa: CATSRDSGGVNYGYTF

v_gene: TRBV7-9
j_gene: TRBJ2-5
abundance: few
d_gene: TRBD1
CDR3nt: TGTGCCAGCAGCTACAACGGACAGGGTAGTGCGGAGACCCAGTACTTC
CDR3aa: CASSYNGQGSAETQYF

v_gene: TRBV19
j_gene: TRBJ2-7
abundance: many
d_gene: TRBD1
CDR3nt: TGTGCCAGTAGTAGGTCATGCCGGGACAGGGACTCCTACGAGCAGTACTTC
CDR3aa: CASSRSCRDRDSYEQYF

v_gene: TRBV28
j_gene: TRBJ1-4
abundance: many
d_gene: .
CDR3nt: TGTGCCAGCACTCCCAGTGGGGCTAATGAAAAACTGTTTTTT
CDR3aa: CASTPSGANEKLFF

v_gene: TRBV12-3/TRBV12-4
j_gene: TRBJ2-2
abundance: many
d_gene: TRBD1
CDR3nt: TGTGCCAGCAGCCGACAGGGGGCGAACACCGGGGAGCTGTTTTTT
CDR3aa: CASSRQGANTGELFF

v_gene: TRBV20-1
j_gene: TRBJ2-5
abundance: .
d_gene: .
CDR3nt: TGCAGTGGCCGAGACAGTATAGAGGCCCAAGAGACCCAGTACTTC
CDR3aa: CSGRDSIEAQETQYF

v_gene: TRBV6-1
j_gene: TRBJ2-5
abundance: .
d_gene: .
CDR3nt: TGTGCCAGCAAAGAGACTATGATGACCCAAGAGACCCAGTACTTC
CDR3aa: CASKETMMTQETQYF

v_gene: TRBV11-2
j_gene: TRBJ2-7
abundance: .
d_gene: .
CDR3nt: TGTGCCAGCAGTCTTGTTTCGATCTCACGATCCTACGAGCAGTACTTC
CDR3aa: CASSLVSISRSYEQYF

v_gene: TRBV2
j_gene: TRBJ1-4
abundance: many
d_gene: .
CDR3nt: TGTGCCAGCAGTGAAGCGCTGAGAAAGGCGCTGTGGGAAAAACTGTTTTTT
CDR3aa: CASSEALRKALWEKLFF

v_gene: TRBV2
j_gene: TRBJ1-6
abundance: few
d_gene: TRBD1
CDR3nt: TGTGCCAGCATTCTACAGGGGTATAATTCACCCCTCCACTTT
CDR3aa: CASILQGYNSPLHF

v_gene: TRBV4-3
j_gene: TRBJ2-7
abundance: .
d_gene: .
CDR3nt: TGCGCCAGCAGCCATGCGACTTGGGCCTACGAGCAGTACTTC
CDR3aa: CASSHATWAYEQYF

v_gene: TRBV6-5
j_gene: TRBJ1-1
abundance: .
d_gene: .
CDR3nt: TGTGCCAGCAGTTACGTGGGGGGAAGGTGGACTGAAGCTTTCTTT
CDR3aa: CASSYVGGRWTEAFF

v_gene: TRBV7-2
j_gene: TRBJ1-4
abundance: many
d_gene: TRBD1
CDR3nt: TGTGCCAGCAGCTTATCTGGGACAGGGGAGCAAAAACTGTTTTTT
CDR3aa: CASSLSGTGEQKLFF

v_gene: TRBV20-1
j_gene: TRBJ1-1
abundance: few
d_gene: TRBD1
CDR3nt: TGCAGTGCTACGTACAGGGGTACCATGAACACTGAAGCTTTCTTT
CDR3aa: CSATYRGTMNTEAFF

v_gene: TRBV7-6
j_gene: TRBJ2-7
abundance: .
d_gene: TRBD2
CDR3nt: TGTGCCAGCAGCCTTGGGCCCAGCGGGAGCGGTTACGAGCAGTACTTC
CDR3aa: CASSLGPSGSGYEQYF

v_gene: TRBV6-1
j_gene: TRBJ2-7
abundance: .
d_gene: .
CDR3nt: TGTGCCAGCACGAGGGCGGGGTTTGGCTACGAGCAGTACTTC
CDR3aa: CASTRAGFGYEQYF

v_gene: TRBV20-1
j_gene: TRBJ2-5
abundance: few
d_gene: .
CDR3nt: TGCAGTGCTAGAGGAAATTACCAAGAGACCCAGTACTTC
CDR3aa: CSARGNYQETQYF

v_gene: TRBV3-1
j_gene: TRBJ2-5
abundance: .
d_gene: TRBD2
CDR3nt: TGTGCCAGCAGCCAACCCGGGACTAGCGGGGCCCAAGAGACCCAGTACTTC
CDR3aa: CASSQPGTSGAQETQYF

v_gene: TRBV30
j_gene: TRBJ1-2
abundance: .
d_gene: TRBD1
CDR3nt: TGTGCCGCAGGGGGACCGGGAGGCTACACCTTC
CDR3aa: CAAGGPGGYTF

v_gene: TRBV5-1
j_gene: TRBJ1-2
abundance: few
d_gene: .
CDR3nt: TGCGCCAGCAGCTTGGATCAGACTAACTATGGCTACACCTTC
CDR3aa: CASSLDQTNYGYTF

v_gene: TRBV5-8
j_gene: TRBJ1-5
abundance: .
d_gene: TRBD1
CDR3nt: TGTGCCAGCAGCCCTGGGACAGGGGTTAGCAATCAGCCCCAGCATTTT
CDR3aa: CASSPGTGVSNQPQHF

v_gene: TRBV24-1
j_gene: TRBJ2-7
abundance: many
d_gene: .
CDR3nt: TGTGCCACCAGTGATTCCACTAGCCCCTCGGGGGAGCAGTACTTC
CDR3aa: CATSDSTSPSGEQYF

v_gene: TRBV7-2
j_gene: TRBJ2-7
abundance: many
d_gene: TRBD2
CDR3nt: TGTGCCAGCAGCTTACTCTGGACTAGCGGTTACGAGCAGTACTTC
CDR3aa: CASSLLWTSGYEQYF

v_gene: TRBV28
j_gene: TRBJ1-3
abundance: few
d_gene: .
CDR3nt: TGTGCCAGCAGTACCACAGGGAGAAACACCATATATTTT
CDR3aa: CASSTTGRNTIYF

v_gene: TRBV6-2/TRBV6-3
j_gene: TRBJ2-7
abundance: .
d_gene: .
CDR3nt: TGTGCCAGCAGTTATACCCAGGAGCAGTACTTC
CDR3aa: CASSYTQEQYF

v_gene: TRBV7-2
j_gene: TRBJ1-1
abundance: few
d_gene: .
CDR3nt: TGTGCCAGCAGCTTTCCACAGGGATACACTGAAGCTTTCTTT
CDR3aa: CASSFPQGYTEAFF

v_gene: TRBV27
j_gene: TRBJ2-3
abundance: .
d_gene: .
CDR3nt: TGTGCCAGCAGTTTGGACAGACTCACAGATACGCAGTATTTT
CDR3aa: CASSLDRLTDTQYF

v_gene: TRBV4-3
j_gene: TRBJ2-5
abundance: .
d_gene: .
CDR3nt: TGCGCCAGCAGCGCCTGGTTGGAAGGGGTCCAAGAGACCCAGTACTTC
CDR3aa: CASSAWLEGVQETQYF

v_gene: TRBV6-2/TRBV6-3
j_gene: TRBJ2-2
abundance: few
d_gene: TRBD2
CDR3nt: TGTGCCAGCAGTTACCCTCTCCGACTAGCGGGCGCCCCCGGGGAGCTGTTTTTT
CDR3aa: CASSYPLRLAGAPGELFF

v_gene: TRBV7-2
j_gene: TRBJ2-7
abundance: .
d_gene: TRBD2
CDR3nt: TGTGCCAGCAGCCCCTCAGCGGGAGGGCCCCACGAGCAGTACTTC
CDR3aa: CASSPSAGGPHEQYF

v_gene: TRBV20-1
j_gene: TRBJ2-7
abundance: few
d_gene: TRBD1
CDR3nt: TGCAGTGCTAGAGATAGGTACAGGGGGGCGTACGAGCAGTACTTC
CDR3aa: CSARDRYRGAYEQYF

v_gene: TRBV28
j_gene: TRBJ2-5
abundance: many
d_gene: TRBD1
CDR3nt: TGTGCCAGCAGTTCCCGGGACAGGGGTGGAGAGACCCAGTACTTC
CDR3aa: CASSSRDRGGETQYF

v_gene: TRBV24-1
j_gene: TRBJ1-4
abundance: many
d_gene: .
CDR3nt: TGTGCCACCAGTGAGGGCCGACCGTCATCGAATGAAAAACTGTTTTTT
CDR3aa: CATSEGRPSSNEKLFF

v_gene: TRBV20-1
j_gene: TRBJ1-4
abundance: once
d_gene: TRBD1
CDR3nt: TGCAGTGCTAGACAGACAGGGACTAATGAAAAACTGTTTTTT
CDR3aa: CSARQTGTNEKLFF

v_gene: TRBV5-1
j_gene: TRBJ2-2
abundance: .
d_gene: TRBD2
CDR3nt: TGCGCCAGCAGCGGGGGACTAGCGTCGAACACCGGGGAGCTGTTTTTT
CDR3aa: CASSGGLASNTGELFF

v_gene: TRBV20-1
j_gene: TRBJ2-5
abundance: .
d_gene: .
CDR3nt: TGCAGTGCTAGAGCTAGGCGGTACCAAGAGACCCAGTACTTC
CDR3aa: CSARARRYQETQYF

v_gene: TRBV7-9
j_gene: TRBJ2-7
abundance: few
d_gene: .
CDR3nt: TGTGCCAGCAGCTTACACGCGGGGCTCTCCGAGCAGTACTTC
CDR3aa: CASSLHAGLSEQYF

v_gene: TRBV5-1
j_gene: TRBJ1-2
abundance: few
d_gene: .
CDR3nt: TGCGCCAGCAGCTTGAAGGCTAACTATGGCTACACCTTC
CDR3aa: CASSLKANYGYTF

v_gene: TRBV28
j_gene: TRBJ1-2
abundance: many
d_gene: TRBD1
CDR3nt: TGTGCCACAGGGACAGGCTCCTATGGCTACACCTTC
CDR3aa: CATGTGSYGYTF

v_gene: TRBV6-1
j_gene: TRBJ2-7
abundance: few
d_gene: TRBD1
CDR3nt: TGTGCCAGCAGCCGGACAGGGGTGGTCTCCTACGAGCAGTACTTC
CDR3aa: CASSRTGVVSYEQYF

v_gene: TRBV7-9
j_gene: TRBJ1-2
abundance: .
d_gene: TRBD1
CDR3nt: TGTGCCAGCAGCTTCGGGACAGATACTAACTATGGCTACACCTTC
CDR3aa: CASSFGTDTNYGYTF

v_gene: TRBV7-2
j_gene: TRBJ1-3
abundance: .
d_gene: .
CDR3nt: TGTGCCAGCAGCCCGGACCCCTCTGGAAACACCATATATTTT
CDR3aa: CASSPDPSGNTIYF

v_gene: TRBV28
j_gene: TRBJ1-1
abundance: many
d_gene: .
CDR3nt: TGTGCCAGCAGCTTAGGCTCCGGGGGGCGCGCTGAAGCTTTCTTT
CDR3aa: CASSLGSGGRAEAFF

v_gene: TRBV29-1
j_gene: TRBJ2-2
abundance: .
d_gene: TRBD2
CDR3nt: TGCAGCGGTACGAAGACTAGCGGGAACACCGGGGAGCTGTTTTTT
CDR3aa: CSGTKTSGNTGELFF

v_gene: TRBV2
j_gene: TRBJ1-3
abundance: .
d_gene: .
CDR3nt: TGTGCCAGCAGTGCTGAGGCCGCTGGAAACACCATATATTTT
CDR3aa: CASSAEAAGNTIYF

v_gene: TRBV20-1
j_gene: TRBJ2-5
abundance: .
d_gene: TRBD2
CDR3nt: TGCAGTGCTATGGGCGGGGCTAGCGGGAGTTGGGTGGAGACCCAGTACTTC
CDR3aa: CSAMGGASGSWVETQYF

v_gene: TRBV9
j_gene: TRBJ2-5
abundance: few
d_gene: .
CDR3nt: TGTGCCAGCAGCGCTGGGTTAAGCGCACAAGAGACCCAGTACTTC
CDR3aa: CASSAGLSAQETQYF

v_gene: TRBV30
j_gene: TRBJ2-7
abundance: .
d_gene: TRBD2
CDR3nt: TGTGCCTGGAGTGTACAAGCGGGAGGGCCCCAGTACTTC
CDR3aa: CAWSVQAGGPQYF

v_gene: TRBV28
j_gene: TRBJ1-1
abundance: many
d_gene: TRBD1
CDR3nt: TGTGCCAGCAGACTCACCGGGACAGGATATACTGAAGCTTTCTTT
CDR3aa: CASRLTGTGYTEAFF

v_gene: TRBV6-5
j_gene: TRBJ1-1
abundance: .
d_gene: .
CDR3nt: TGTGCCAGCAGTTATGCGAGTAAAAACACTGAAGCTTTCTTT
CDR3aa: CASSYASKNTEAFF

v_gene: TRBV7-9
j_gene: TRBJ1-2
abundance: .
d_gene: TRBD1
CDR3nt: TGTGCCAGCAGCGGGGGACAGGCCCTAGACTATGGCTACACCTTC
CDR3aa: CASSGGQALDYGYTF

v_gene: TRBV6-1
j_gene: TRBJ2-7
abundance: many
d_gene: .
CDR3nt: TGTGCCAGCATCGGCCTGGACGGTTCCTACGAGCAGTACTTC
CDR3aa: CASIGLDGSYEQYF